This TCR beta chain was sequenced during a study of cytomegalovirus exposure and HLA in healthy donors. Of note for this clone: As yet, its antigen is unknown.

The CDR3 sequence is 13 residues long. V lost 5 bases and J 5 bases, leaving 12 bases between the germline ends. Per germline, CDR1 LNHDA and CDR2 SQIVND (reference sequence). Study-level results: The study listed approximately 160 cytomegalovirus-associated TCR beta chains. Reports described diagnosis of cytomegalovirus status by the classifier as highly specific and sensitive. Through in vitro validation, a few CMV-associated chains were shown to be specific for CMV antigens.

Profiling relied on immunoSEQ multiplex PCR, and the TCRdb table lists in-frame clones only, not all of them. The table records about 89,000 clones, approximately 88% of them present only once. The origin of this receptor is a woman between 18 and 30 years old in good health and CMV-seropositive. This sequence joins TRBV19 and TRBJ1-1; D is unresolved. The sequencing sample was made of PBMCs. The DNA for the CDR3 is TGTGCCAGTAGTCTGGAGGCATGGACTGAAGCTTTCTTT. As protein: CASSLEAWTEAFF.